Following are 10 T cell receptor beta chains from one sample sequenced in a study of T cell responses to AZD1222 COVID-19 vaccine. This table comes from immunoSEQ multiplex PCR, and its TCRdb copy is limited to in-frame clones, with some not included. The sample shows 100,000 to 150,000 clones, about 92% of them seen only once. Sequencing was performed on peripheral blood, taken on day 0 of AZD1222 vaccination. These receptors all come from an adult in good health.

This clone was observed once. This sequence joins TRBV5-1 and TRBJ2-7; TRBD1 aligns across 7 bases. The CDR3 is 15 residues long. The germline gives CDR1 SGHRS, CDR2 YFSETQ. The junction had 9 bases not matched to a gene; V was cut back by 4 bases and J by 2 bases. CDR3 DNA: TGCGCCAGCAGCCTGCAAAAAGGACAGGCCTACGAGCAGTACTTC. Translation: CASSLQKGQAYEQYF.

The chain employs TRBV9 and TRBJ2-1; unclear D gene. The CDR3 has 14 amino acids. Germline V lookup: CDR1 SGDLS, CDR2 YYNGEE. V lost 3 bases and J 9 bases, leaving 16 bases between the germline ends. The CDR3 bases are TGTGCCAGCAGCGGGCGACATACGGACGGTGAGCAGTTCTTC. This gives the protein CASSGRHTDGEQFF.

This clone was detected only once. The chain links TRBV7-9 to TRBJ2-1; tentatively, D is TRBD2 (5 bases). V lost 2 bases and J 10 bases, leaving 6 bases between the germline ends. This CDR3 is built from 11 residues. Germline V gene lookup returns CDR1 SEHNR and CDR2 FQNEAQ (reference sequence). The CDR3 spells CASSLPGEQFF. CDR3 bases: TGTGCCAGCAGCTTACCGGGAGAGCAGTTCTTC.

The chain employs TRBV5-4 and TRBJ2-3; maybe TRBD1 (6 bases). V was trimmed by 6 bases and J by 1 base, leaving 18 bases between them. Germline V gives CDR1 SGHNT, CDR2 YYREEE (reference sequence). The CDR3 runs to 16 residues. This chain's CDR3 is CASNPKVQGRTDTQYF. For the CDR3, the DNA is TGTGCCAGCAACCCTAAAGTACAGGGCCGCACAGATACGCAGTATTTT.

The chain's CDR3 is CASSLLAGALYEQFF. The DNA of the CDR3 is TGTGCCAGTAGTTTACTAGCGGGAGCCTTATATGAGCAGTTCTTC. This chain joins TRBV19 and TRBJ2-1; 11 nucleotides agree with TRBD2. V lost 5 bases and J lost 8; bases outside the gene matches: 8. Germline values: CDR1 LNHDA, CDR2 SQIVND (reference sequence). The CDR3 covers 15 residues.

This clone appeared once. The rearrangement links TRBV24-1 to TRBJ2-6; TRBD1 agrees at 11 bases. The V segment lost 6 bases and the J segment 3 bases; nucleotides outside the gene matches: 6. This CDR3 has 17 residues. Germline CDR1 and CDR2: KGHDR and SFDVKD. CDR3: CATSRTGGPSGANVLTF. In DNA, the CDR3 is TGTGCCACCAGTAGGACAGGGGGCCCTAGTGGGGCCAACGTCCTGACTTTC.

The rearrangement links TRBV18 to TRBJ1-1; weak D call: TRBD1 (5 bases). This CDR3 region has 11 residues. Between the trimmed V and J ends, which lost 1 base and 14 bases, there was a span of 11 bases. Germline V gene lookup returns CDR1 KGHSH and CDR2 LQKENI. CDR3 DNA sequence: TGTGCCAGCTCACCACGAGGGGCCCCCTTCTTT. This encodes CASSPRGAPFF.

V and J are TRBV5-1 and TRBJ1-6; D might be TRBD1 (5 bases). Trimming removed 2 bases at V and 6 bases at J, with 15 bases between. CDR1 is SGHRS and CDR2 is YFSETQ in the germline V gene. This CDR3 is built from 16 residues. The DNA for the CDR3 is TGCGCCAGCAGCTTAGGAGGGGCGAGCGGTAATTCACCCCTCCACTTT. Translation gives CASSLGGASGNSPLHF. The full variable domain, its missing parts supplied by reference TRBV5-1 and TRBJ1-6, is KAGVTQTPRYLIKTRGQQVTLSCSPISGHRSVSWYQQTPGQGLQFLFEYFSETQRNKGNFPGRFSGRQFSNSRSEMNVSTLELGDSALYLCASSLGGASGNSPLHFGNGTRLTVT.

The chain combines TRBV7-8 with TRBJ2-3, with D hard to call. The CDR3 is 13 amino acids. Deletions cut 1 base from V and 1 base from J, with 3 bases between. Germline V CDR1 and CDR2: SGHVS, FQNEAQ. The CDR3 is CASSLGGTDTQYF. CDR3 in DNA: TGTGCCAGCAGCTTAGGGGGCACAGATACGCAGTATTTT.

The V gene is TRBV7-9, the J gene TRBJ2-1; the D is unclear. The CDR3 sequence is 16 residues long. Germline values: CDR1 SEHNR, CDR2 FQNEAQ (reference sequence). V lost 1 base to trimming and J lost 7 bases, with 17 bases between them. The DNA of the CDR3 is TGTGCCAGCAGCTTAGGCCCCACACCGATCTCAAATGAGCAGTTCTTC. Residues: CASSLGPTPISNEQFF.